This section outlines one TCR beta chain sequence together with its context. Its antigen is unidentified. CDR3 length: 13 amino acids. Trimming removed 0 bases from V and 3 bases from J, with 5 bases in between. Germline V gene lookup returns CDR1 SGHVS and CDR2 FQNEAQ. The data were taken from a study of T cell responses to AZD1222 COVID-19 vaccine. Sequencing used immunoSEQ multiplex PCR; TCRdb keeps in-frame clones, though not all of them. The sample has about 110,000 clones; over 75% are singletons. Study-wide points: Donors were mostly white British, more females; clonal diversity possibly underestimated. Within unmutated variant regions lay the reported targets of nearly half of spike-specific TCRs.

This rearrangement joins TRBV7-8 to TRBJ1-1; perhaps TRBD1 as D (5 bases). Specimen: peripheral blood, collected on day 0 of AZD1222 vaccination. The sequence was obtained from an adult in good health. In DNA, the CDR3 is TGTGCCAGCAGCTTAGCAGGGGACACTGAAGCTTTCTTT. This sequence encodes CASSLAGDTEAFF.